This T cell receptor beta chain was retrieved from a study of metastatic and nonmetastatic thyroid tumors. Overall study context: The comparison covered peripheral blood and tumor or nodule tissue in malignant and benign thyroid patients.

TCRdb ran MiXCR on the PCR reads. The sample lists approximately 30,000 clones; roughly 15% were seen once. This clone was recorded at least ten times. The V gene's germline CDR1 is MNHNS and CDR2 SASEGT. V shed 6 bases and J 4 bases; nucleotides not matched to a gene: 5. The CDR3 is 15 residues long. Every patient was untreated before thyroid surgery. The clonotype originates from a female donor with papillary thyroid cancer or a benign thyroid nodule (not recorded which). Some clones in this sample may be carry-over from other donors' samples. The sample comprised blood. The chain combines TRBV6-1 with TRBJ2-1; 11 bases line up with TRBD2. The CDR3 spells CASSPGTSGYNEQFF. CDR3 coding DNA: TGTGCCAGCAGCCCAGGGACTAGCGGATACAATGAGCAGTTCTTC.